The rows below give T cell receptor beta chains drawn from one sample of a study of early T cells in non-severe SARS-CoV-2 infection. TCRdb independently ran MiXCR on the 5' RACE reads; one entry per CDR3 protein. The repertoire includes about 71,000 distinct CDR3 sequences, 12% to 15% of them detected once, and around 15% sits in the top ten. Sequenced sample: whole blood. Receptors originate from an adult who was a healthcare worker with PCR-confirmed SARS-CoV-2 infection or an uninfected control (not recorded which). Both conserved end residues are part of each CDR3. The D gene is left open where the match is weak. Size tells how often a clone was seen (once, few, many) or the class of an expanded clone, and some rows leave it out.

size | D | J | V | DNA | CDR3
- | - | TRBJ2-5 | TRBV3-1 | TGTGCCAGCAGCCAAGATCTCTCACAGGGAAGGGAGACCCAGTACTTC | CASSQDLSQGRETQYF
- | - | TRBJ2-7 | TRBV7-2 | TGTGCCAGCAGCTTTTTTACAGGCTACGAGCAGTACTTC | CASSFFTGYEQYF
many | - | TRBJ1-2 | TRBV5-1 | TGCGCCAGCAGCCCCGCCGGGACGTTGGTCCCTAATGGCTACACCTTC | CASSPAGTLVPNGYTF
- | TRBD1 | TRBJ1-3 | TRBV2 | TGTGCCAGCAGTCCGCAGGGGGCAAACTCTGGAAACACCATATATTTT | CASSPQGANSGNTIYF
- | - | TRBJ2-7 | TRBV5-1 | TGCGCCAGCAGCTTGGAGGCACAAAACACCTACGAGCAGTACTTC | CASSLEAQNTYEQYF
- | - | TRBJ2-1 | TRBV11-2 | TGTGCCAGCAGTCCGGGACTCCATTGGGATGAGCAGTTCTTC | CASSPGLHWDEQFF
few | TRBD1 | TRBJ1-3 | TRBV7-6 | TGTGCCAGCAGCACGGGACAGGGAAACACCATATATTTT | CASSTGQGNTIYF
many | - | TRBJ1-6 | TRBV5-1 | TGCGCCAGCAGCCCCGGGGAGGGAGGATCACCCCTCCACTTT | CASSPGEGGSPLHF
many | TRBD1 | TRBJ2-3 | TRBV5-1 | TGCGCCAGCAGCTTGGTCCCGGGACAGCGCACAGATACGCAGTATTTT | CASSLVPGQRTDTQYF
- | TRBD1 | TRBJ2-7 | TRBV28 | TGTGCCAGCAGTTTATTGGCAGGGGGCCCCCTTACCTACGAGCAGTACTTC | CASSLLAGGPLTYEQYF
- | - | TRBJ2-2 | TRBV7-9 | TGTGCCAGCAGCTTAGGCGCCGCCGCGAACACCGGGGAGCTGTTTTTT | CASSLGAAANTGELFF
- | TRBD1 | TRBJ2-1 | TRBV10-3 | TGTGCCATCAGCGCCCTCGACAGGGCTGGTGAGCAGTTCTTC | CAISALDRAGEQFF
- | - | TRBJ1-1 | TRBV5-6 | TGTGCCAGCAGCTTGGCCCGGGCGGCCACTGAAGCTTTCTTT | CASSLARAATEAFF
many | - | TRBJ1-2 | TRBV6-6 | TGTGCCAGCAACAACGGGGGTAGCTATGGCTACACCTTC | CASNNGGSYGYTF
few | - | TRBJ2-7 | TRBV12-3/TRBV12-4 | TGTGCCAGCAGACCCCAGTGGGACAAGGAGCAGTACTTC | CASRPQWDKEQYF
- | - | TRBJ1-6 | TRBV7-9 | TGTGCCAGCAGCTTTTTGGGGTCCTATAATTCACCCCTCCACTTT | CASSFLGSYNSPLHF
- | - | TRBJ1-4 | TRBV20-1 | TGCAGTGCTAGAGATCCAGTGGGTGGACGGTATGAAAAACTGTTTTTT | CSARDPVGGRYEKLFF
few | TRBD2 | TRBJ2-3 | TRBV11-2 | TGTGCCAGCAGCTTAATCAGCGGGGGTAGCACAGATACGCAGTATTTT | CASSLISGGSTDTQYF
many | - | TRBJ2-3 | TRBV28 | TGTGCCAGCAGTTTAGGGGGACCAACGCAGTATTTT | CASSLGGPTQYF
few | - | TRBJ1-2 | TRBV7-9 | TGTGCCAGCACTCCAGGATCCGGGCCTGGCTACACCTTC | CASTPGSGPGYTF
few | - | TRBJ2-7 | TRBV28 | TGTGCCAGCAGTTTAGTAGGGCGAGGGGAGCAGTACTTC | CASSLVGRGEQYF
once | - | TRBJ2-5 | TRBV21-1 | TGTGCCAGCAGCAAAGAGGTGAAAAAAGAAGAGACCCAGTACTTC | CASSKEVKKEETQYF
many | - | TRBJ2-3 | TRBV20-1 | TGCAGTGCTAGAGAGGGCGATACGCAGTATTTT | CSAREGDTQYF
- | - | TRBJ2-3 | TRBV7-3 | TGTGCCAGCAGCCCCATGGGGGGAATGCCAGATACGCAGTATTTT | CASSPMGGMPDTQYF
few | - | TRBJ1-1 | TRBV29-1 | TGCAGCGCCGACAGGACAGCTGAAGCTTTCTTT | CSADRTAEAFF
few | - | TRBJ1-2 | TRBV27 | TGTGCCAGCAGTTTATCGGGGACCTCTCCGTCTGGCTACACCTTC | CASSLSGTSPSGYTF
- | - | TRBJ2-3 | TRBV6-2/TRBV6-3 | TGTGCCAGTGCCCTCCAAGGAGGATTCGCAGATACGCAGTATTTT | CASALQGGFADTQYF
- | - | TRBJ2-1 | TRBV11-3 | TGTGCCAGCAGCACCAGCGGAGGTGAGCAGTTCTTC | CASSTSGGEQFF
- | - | TRBJ1-5 | TRBV4-3 | TGCGCCAGCAGCCAAGATAGCAATCAGCCCCAGCATTTT | CASSQDSNQPQHF
few | - | TRBJ2-1 | TRBV15 | TGTGCCACCAGCAGAGGGGGCTCCCCGTACAATGAGCAGTTCTTC | CATSRGGSPYNEQFF
few | TRBD1 | TRBJ2-5 | TRBV28 | TGTGCCAGCAGTTTGAGGGGGCGAAAGACCCAGTACTTC | CASSLRGRKTQYF
few | - | TRBJ2-5 | TRBV5-1 | TGCGCCAGCAGCTTGCCGACTTTGGAGACCCAGTACTTC | CASSLPTLETQYF
few | TRBD1 | TRBJ1-4 | TRBV5-1 | TGCGCCAGCAGCACGACAGGGGTTAGTAATGAAAAACTGTTTTTT | CASSTTGVSNEKLFF
few | TRBD1 | TRBJ1-1 | TRBV18 | TGTGCCAGCTCACCACTCCCGCCGGGACAGGGGTATCTTAGCACTGAAGCTTTCTTT | CASSPLPPGQGYLSTEAFF
few | - | TRBJ2-1 | TRBV7-8 | TGTGCCAGCAGCTTAGGCGGGACTGCCATTCTGGGTGAGCAGTTCTTC | CASSLGGTAILGEQFF
- | TRBD2 | TRBJ2-1 | TRBV9 | TGTGCCAGCAGCGGGGGACTAGCGGGGTTTAATGAGCAGTTCTTC | CASSGGLAGFNEQFF
- | TRBD1 | TRBJ2-7 | TRBV28 | TGTGCCAGCAGTTTATCCAGACAGGGGAAGCAGTACTTC | CASSLSRQGKQYF
few | TRBD2 | TRBJ2-3 | TRBV10-1 | TGCGCCAGCAGTGAGATTGTTAGCGGGGCGCAGTATTTT | CASSEIVSGAQYF
- | - | TRBJ1-4 | TRBV20-1 | TGCAGTGCTAGTGCAGTAGCAACTAATGAAAAACTGTTTTTT | CSASAVATNEKLFF
many | - | TRBJ2-1 | TRBV28 | TGTGCCAGCAGTTCCGTCGGCGGGGGCCATTACAATGAGCAGTTCTTC | CASSSVGGGHYNEQFF
- | - | TRBJ2-5 | TRBV9 | TGTGCCAGCAGCGTAGACCCTAGGGGGGAGACCCAGTACTTC | CASSVDPRGETQYF
- | - | TRBJ2-1 | TRBV5-1 | TGCGCCAGCAGCTCTCTAGCGTCGTACAATGAGCAGTTCTTC | CASSSLASYNEQFF
- | TRBD1 | TRBJ2-3 | TRBV19 | TGTGCCAGTAGCTCTGACAGGGGAGATACGCAGTATTTT | CASSSDRGDTQYF
many | - | TRBJ2-1 | TRBV11-2 | TGTGCCAGCAGTGACAGTTCCTACAATGAGCAGTTCTTC | CASSDSSYNEQFF
- | TRBD1 | TRBJ2-2 | TRBV28 | TGTGCCAGCAGTCCAACGGGACAGGGGCGCACCGGGGAGCTGTTTTTT | CASSPTGQGRTGELFF
- | - | TRBJ2-1 | TRBV11-2 | TGTGCCAGCAGCTTGATTCGGCAGAGCTCCTACAATGAGCAGTTCTTC | CASSLIRQSSYNEQFF
many | - | TRBJ2-1 | TRBV29-1 | TGCAGCGTTGAAGCCATCATGAATGAGCAGTTCTTC | CSVEAIMNEQFF
few | TRBD1 | TRBJ2-2 | TRBV29-1 | TGCAGCGTCTTCACAGGGGTGAACACCGGGGAGCTGTTTTTT | CSVFTGVNTGELFF
- | TRBD1 | TRBJ2-3 | TRBV29-1 | TGCAGCGTCAGTCCCGCCGACAGGGAGCTAACAGATACGCAGTATTTT | CSVSPADRELTDTQYF
- | - | TRBJ2-3 | TRBV13 | TGTGCCAGCAGCAACCGACAGGTTCCTGGGACAGATACGCAGTATTTT | CASSNRQVPGTDTQYF
few | - | TRBJ2-7 | TRBV11-2 | TGTGCCAGCAGCTCCAGCCACCGGTACGAGCAGTACTTC | CASSSSHRYEQYF
many | TRBD1 | TRBJ1-2 | TRBV6-2/TRBV6-3 | TGTGCCAGCAAGGAGGGGGGACAGCTAATGACTGGCTACACCTTC | CASKEGGQLMTGYTF
many | - | TRBJ2-1 | TRBV20-1 | TGCAGTGCTACGGGCGGGGCCTCCTACAATGAGCAGTTCTTC | CSATGGASYNEQFF
- | - | TRBJ2-2 | TRBV12-3/TRBV12-4 | TGTGCCAGCAGTTTTGCCGCCGGGGAGCTGTTTTTT | CASSFAAGELFF
many | TRBD2 | TRBJ2-3 | TRBV10-3 | TGTGCCATCATGGTGGGAGGGACCTCCACAGATACGCAGTATTTT | CAIMVGGTSTDTQYF
- | - | TRBJ2-1 | TRBV27 | TGTGCCAGCAGTTTATTTGGGAGAGAGCAGTTCTTC | CASSLFGREQFF
many | - | TRBJ1-3 | TRBV7-8 | TGTGCCAGCAGCTTAGTAGGCTCTGGAAACACCATATATTTT | CASSLVGSGNTIYF
many | TRBD1 | TRBJ1-1 | TRBV5-6 | TGTGCCAGCAGCTTGGCCGGGACAGGAACGATAGGGAAGAACACTGAAGCTTTCTTT | CASSLAGTGTIGKNTEAFF
many | TRBD1 | TRBJ2-1 | TRBV18 | TGTGCCAGCGGGGGACAGGGGGCGGTTGAGCAGTTCTTC | CASGGQGAVEQFF
few | TRBD2 | TRBJ2-3 | TRBV18 | TGTGCCAGCTCACCACCCACTAGCGTTACAGATACGCAGTATTTT | CASSPPTSVTDTQYF